This TCR beta chain was found in a study of cytomegalovirus exposure and HLA in healthy donors. A remark on this clone: Its antigen remains unknown.

This PCR relied on a set of 60 Vbeta primers and 13 Jbeta primers. The assay was immunoSEQ multiplex PCR, and TCRdb's table has in-frame clones only and misses some. The data contain 100,000 to 150,000 clones, under 85% of them singletons. All the people who gave samples were healthy bone marrow donors. From germline, CDR1 is ENHRY and CDR2 SYGVKD. The V segment lost 6 bases and the J segment 5 bases; nucleotides outside the gene matches: 7. The CDR3 contains 15 residues. Study-wide results and limits: The records held CMV serostatus as the only immune exposure information. There were around 160 TCR beta chains listed as cytomegalovirus-associated. An ancestry cluster, one associated with Asian ancestry, reportedly showed fewer N-insertions than the approximately 670-donor mean in a later analysis.

The sample comprised PBMCs. This clonotype originated in a woman aged 45 to 65 in good health and CMV-seropositive. The chain has TRBV10-3 and TRBJ1-1, with 12 bases lining up with TRBD1. CDR3 residues: CAIRGTGGMDTEAFF. CDR3 sequence (DNA): TGTGCCATCAGGGGGACAGGGGGCATGGATACTGAAGCTTTCTTT.